This T cell receptor beta chain was profiled in a study of response to subunit inactivated influenza vaccine. General study points: The authors put forward the suggestion that each seasonal influenza vaccination may bring in only a limited number of new T cells.

Per the germline V gene, CDR1 is DFQATT and CDR2 is SNEGSKA (reference sequence). The V and J ends lost 4 bases and 2 bases, in that order; junction bases with no gene match: 6. CDR3 length: 15 amino acids. On this clonotype itself: Its antigen is unidentified.

Each CDR3 protein gets one entry after TCRdb re-called the RT-PCR reads with MiXCR. The sample records 500,000 to 600,000 distinct CDR3 sequences, 10% to 15% being singletons. The sequenced sample was PBMCs from blood, obtained 45 days after vaccination. V usage is TRBV20-1 and J usage is TRBJ2-3, with TRBD2 identical over 10 bases. This TCR derives from a man aged 45 to 65 who received an inactivated influenza vaccine. CDR3 bases: TGCAGTGCTATCACAAGCGGGGGGGACACAGATACGCAGTATTTT. Translating gives CSAITSGGDTDTQYF.